Listed here are 2 T cell receptor beta chains from one sample, sequenced in a study of cytomegalovirus exposure and HLA in healthy donors. Sequenced by immunoSEQ multiplex PCR; TCRdb stores in-frame clones only, minus some. The repertoire holds fewer than 200,000 clones, with 90% to 97% as singletons. Sequenced input: PBMCs. Receptor source: a woman between 18 and 29 years old in good health and CMV-seronegative.

For this clone: The junction does not match germline at one end; this may be a read error. V gene TRBV5-4 combines with J gene TRBJ1-2; D might be TRBD1 (5 bases). Germline CDR1 is SGHNT and CDR2 is YYREEE (reference sequence). This CDR3 contains 12 residues. The CDR3 DNA is TGTGCCAGCAGCTTGTTCGGGGGATCCGATGGATTC. Protein sequence: CASSLFGGSDGF. Looking up the rest from reference TRBV5-4 and TRBJ1-2 gives the full variable domain: ETGVTQSPTHLIKTRGQQVTLRCSSQSGHNTVSWYQQALGQGPQFIFQYYREEENGRGNFPPRFSGLQFPNYSSELNVNALELDDSALYLCASSLFGGSDGFGSGTRLTVV.

This clone was seen a single time. The genes are TRBV29-1 and TRBJ2-7; 10 nucleotides align to TRBD1. The junction had 9 bases not matched to a gene; V was cut back by 4 bases and J by 0 bases. Germline-derived CDR1 and CDR2 are SQVTM and ANQGSEA. This CDR3 region has 16 residues. CDR3 in amino acids: CSVVEWGDRGSYEQYF. The CDR3 DNA reads as TGCAGCGTTGTCGAGTGGGGGGACAGGGGCTCCTACGAGCAGTACTTC.